These T cell receptor beta chains were read from a single sample in a study of T cell responses to AZD1222 COVID-19 vaccine. Sequencing was performed with immunoSEQ multiplex PCR; in TCRdb, only in-frame clones are kept and a portion is missing. The data contain around 150,000 clones, around 92% of them singletons. This material consisted of peripheral blood, taken on day 0 of MenACWY control vaccination. The source of these receptors is an adult in good health. The CDR3 runs from the conserved cysteine through the conserved F or W. The D gene is left open where the match is weak. The size field is filled for only some rows; it gives once, few, many or a size class.

CDR3	DNA	size	D	J	V	length
CASSQRRGQGSNQPQHF	TGTGCCAGCAGTCAAAGGAGGGGGCAAGGTAGCAATCAGCCCCAGCATTTT	once	TRBD1	TRBJ1-5	TRBV28	17
CSASGQGAQPQHF	TGCAGTGCTAGTGGACAGGGAGCACAGCCCCAGCATTTT	NA	TRBD1	TRBJ1-5	TRBV20-1	13
CASSRGGPLNTEAFF	TGTGCCAGCTCACGAGGGGGGCCACTGAACACTGAAGCTTTCTTT	NA	NA	TRBJ1-1	TRBV18	15
CASSKGLAGGPPFF	TGCGCCAGCAGCAAGGGACTAGCGGGAGGCCCACCGTTCTTC	NA	TRBD2	TRBJ2-1	TRBV5-1	14
CASSRTLGGMAFF	TGTGCCAGCAGCCGAACTCTAGGGGGCATGGCTTTCTTT	NA	TRBD1	TRBJ1-1	TRBV14	13
CASSIGGLNTEAFF	TGTGCCAGTAGTATAGGGGGCCTGAACACTGAAGCTTTCTTT	NA	NA	TRBJ1-1	TRBV19	14
CASSVGWDRAHGYTF	TGTGCCAGCAGCGTAGGATGGGACAGGGCGCATGGCTACACCTTC	NA	TRBD1	TRBJ1-2	TRBV9	15
CASSRGQGSYEQYF	TGTGCCAGTAGTAGAGGACAAGGCTCCTACGAGCAGTACTTC	once	NA	TRBJ2-7	TRBV19	14
CAWRSTGGREKLFF	TGTGCCTGGAGGTCGACAGGGGGGCGTGAAAAACTGTTTTTT	NA	TRBD1	TRBJ1-4	TRBV30	14
CATSEQLGYGYTF	TGTGCCACCAGTGAGCAACTGGGCTATGGCTACACCTTC	NA	NA	TRBJ1-2	TRBV24-1	13
CATSYLGQPYEQYF	TGTGCCACTTCGTACTTGGGACAGCCCTACGAGCAGTACTTC	NA	TRBD1	TRBJ2-7	TRBV27	14
CASSLGDDRNTEAFF	TGTGCCAGCAGCTTAGGGGACGACAGGAACACTGAAGCTTTCTTT	NA	NA	TRBJ1-1	TRBV7-2	15
CASSKSTSGDPSYNEQFF	TGTGCCAGCAGTAAATCGACTAGCGGGGACCCTTCCTACAATGAGCAGTTCTTC	NA	TRBD2	TRBJ2-1	TRBV28	18
CASSFGGQDYEQYF	TGTGCCAGCAGTTTCGGCGGACAGGACTACGAGCAGTACTTC	NA	TRBD1	TRBJ2-7	TRBV27	14
CASGLLTGELFF	TGTGCCAGCGGACTATTAACCGGGGAGCTGTTTTTT	once	NA	TRBJ2-2	TRBV4-2	12
CASGRIRGNTIYF	TGTGCCAGCGGCAGGATCAGGGGGAACACCATATATTTT	NA	TRBD1	TRBJ1-3	TRBV11-3	13
CASSEVAGNTEAFF	TGTGCCAGCAGTGAAGTGGCAGGGAACACTGAAGCTTTCTTT	once	NA	TRBJ1-1	TRBV6-1	14
CASSIGGSRAFF	TGTGCCAGTAGTATAGGAGGGAGTAGGGCTTTCTTT	NA	NA	TRBJ1-1	TRBV19	12
CASSHWGIRYEQYF	TGTGCCAGCAGCCACTGGGGGATCCGCTACGAGCAGTACTTC	NA	NA	TRBJ2-7	TRBV3-1/TRBV3-2	14
CASKDRNKGGYTF	TGTGCCAGCAAAGACAGAAACAAGGGGGGCTACACCTTC	NA	NA	TRBJ1-2	TRBV6-5	13
CASSVVEGTTGELFF	TGTGCCAGCAGCGTAGTAGAGGGAACGACCGGGGAGCTGTTTTTT	NA	NA	TRBJ2-2	TRBV9	15
CASSLGGTSGRAGNEQFF	TGTGCCAGCAGCTTAGGTGGGACTAGCGGGAGGGCGGGAAATGAGCAGTTCTTC	NA	TRBD2	TRBJ2-1	TRBV11-3	18
CASSRGGIGNTIYF	TGTGCCAGCAGCCGCGGGGGGATTGGAAACACCATATATTTT	NA	NA	TRBJ1-3	TRBV13	14
CASTGKQGNTEAFF	TGTGCCAGTACTGGCAAGCAGGGGAACACTGAAGCTTTCTTT	NA	NA	TRBJ1-1	TRBV19	14
CASSLDRGHEQYF	TGTGCCAGCAGCTTAGACAGGGGCCACGAGCAGTACTTC	NA	TRBD1	TRBJ2-7	TRBV5-4	13
CSVEDQGPLLGEQFF	TGCAGCGTTGAAGATCAGGGACCTCTTCTCGGTGAGCAGTTCTTC	NA	NA	TRBJ2-1	TRBV29-1	15
CASSQLQGGYNSPLHF	TGTGCCAGCAGCCAACTGCAGGGAGGTTACAATTCACCCCTCCACTTT	NA	NA	TRBJ1-6	TRBV3-1/TRBV3-2	16
CASTLTGPETEAFF	TGTGCCAGCACCCTTACAGGACCCGAGACTGAAGCTTTCTTT	NA	NA	TRBJ1-1	TRBV6-5	14
CASSVAGTGNTIYF	TGTGCCAGCAGCGTAGCAGGGACTGGAAACACCATATATTTT	NA	NA	TRBJ1-3	TRBV9	14
CASSLGYPQETQYF	TGCGCCAGCAGCTTGGGTTATCCACAAGAGACCCAGTACTTC	NA	NA	TRBJ2-5	TRBV5-1	14
CASSYRQTTYEQYF	TGTGCCAGCAGTTACCGACAGACCACCTACGAGCAGTACTTC	NA	NA	TRBJ2-7	TRBV6-5	14
CASSPGSRGGRDTQYF	TGTGCCAGCAGCCCTGGGTCAAGAGGAGGGAGAGATACGCAGTATTTT	NA	NA	TRBJ2-3	TRBV11-2	16
CASSQEVRQVGEQYF	TGCGCCAGCAGCCAAGAGGTTCGCCAGGTAGGGGAGCAGTACTTC	NA	NA	TRBJ2-7	TRBV4-1	15
CASSDYRVGYTF	TGTGCCAGCAGTGATTACCGAGTTGGCTACACCTTC	once	NA	TRBJ1-2	TRBV6-1	12
CASNPNLGGEQFF	TGTGCCAGCAACCCCAATCTCGGGGGCGAGCAGTTCTTC	NA	NA	TRBJ2-1	TRBV7-2	13
CASRGSFGYTF	TGTGCCAGCAGGGGATCGTTCGGCTACACCTTC	NA	NA	TRBJ1-2	TRBV12-3/TRBV12-4	11
CASSYDRGNYGYTF	TGTGCCAGCAGTTACGACAGGGGGAACTATGGCTACACCTTC	few	TRBD1	TRBJ1-2	TRBV27	14
CASSLTYEQYF	TGTGCCAGCAGCCTTACCTACGAGCAGTACTTC	NA	NA	TRBJ2-7	TRBV7-8	11
CASSPGGGGPSTDTQYF	TGTGCCAGCAGTCCAGGGGGTGGAGGTCCTAGCACAGATACGCAGTATTTT	NA	TRBD1	TRBJ2-3	TRBV28	17
CASSLARETQYF	TGCGCCAGCTCACTAGCAAGGGAGACCCAGTACTTC	NA	NA	TRBJ2-5	TRBV10-2	12
CAANRGRNYEQYF	TGTGCCGCGAACAGGGGGCGTAACTACGAGCAGTACTTC	NA	TRBD1	TRBJ2-7	TRBV24-1	13
CSVEEGSGTGAFF	TGCAGCGTTGAAGAAGGGTCGGGGACGGGGGCTTTCTTT	NA	NA	TRBJ1-1	TRBV29-1	13
CAITMRPGQGTDTQYF	TGTGCCATCACTATGCGACCGGGACAGGGGACAGATACGCAGTATTTT	NA	TRBD1	TRBJ2-3	TRBV10-3	16
CAWGAGGSYEQYF	TGTGCCTGGGGTGCAGGGGGGAGCTACGAGCAGTACTTC	NA	NA	TRBJ2-7	TRBV30	13
CASSEALGTRYEQYF	TGTGCCAGCAGTGAAGCGCTGGGGACACGCTACGAGCAGTACTTC	NA	NA	TRBJ2-7	TRBV6-1	15
CASSFSMNTEAFF	TGTGCCAGCAGTTTCTCGATGAACACTGAAGCTTTCTTT	NA	NA	TRBJ1-1	TRBV12-3/TRBV12-4	13
CASSYGQGAKNTEAFF	TGTGCCAGCAGTTATGGACAGGGGGCTAAGAACACTGAAGCTTTCTTT	NA	TRBD1	TRBJ1-1	TRBV4-2	16
CASSLLRGAAGAVSTDTQYF	TGTGCCAGCAGTTTATTGAGGGGCGCAGCGGGAGCCGTCAGCACAGATACGCAGTATTTT	NA	TRBD2	TRBJ2-3	TRBV27	20
CASGDRYGYTF	TGTGCCAGCGGGGATAGGTATGGCTACACCTTC	NA	NA	TRBJ1-2	TRBV5-4	11
CASSYTLEEGQENSPLHF	TGTGCCAGCAGTTACACCCTCGAAGAGGGACAGGAAAATTCACCCCTCCACTTT	few	TRBD1	TRBJ1-6	TRBV6-2/TRBV6-3	18
CASSLSGGGTEAFF	TGTGCCAGCAGTTTATCAGGGGGGGGCACTGAAGCTTTCTTT	NA	TRBD1	TRBJ1-1	TRBV28	14
CASSSSGSSTYNEQFF	TGCGCCAGCAGCTCTAGCGGGAGTTCGACCTACAATGAGCAGTTCTTC	NA	TRBD2	TRBJ2-1	TRBV5-1	16
CASSSRRAPYNEQFF	TGTGCCAGCAGCTCCCGGAGGGCCCCATACAATGAGCAGTTCTTC	NA	NA	TRBJ2-1	TRBV5-4	15
CAWSVRGGLRTDTQYF	TGTGCCTGGAGTGTACGGGGAGGGCTTCGCACAGATACGCAGTATTTT	NA	TRBD2	TRBJ2-3	TRBV30	16
CASKGTATGNTIYF	TGTGCCAGCAAAGGGACAGCAACTGGAAACACCATATATTTT	NA	TRBD1	TRBJ1-3	TRBV19	14
CAISQGANANSPLHF	TGTGCCATCAGTCAGGGGGCGAACGCCAATTCACCCCTCCACTTT	NA	TRBD1	TRBJ1-6	TRBV10-3	15
CASSIRDINEQFF	TGTGCCAGTAGTATCCGGGATATCAATGAGCAGTTCTTC	NA	NA	TRBJ2-1	TRBV19	13